This TCR beta chain was captured by sequencing in a study of blood T cell repertoires in COVID-19. Looking at the study overall: In each case, the material was cDNA or gDNA derived from T cells, B-cell-depleted T cells, or PBMCs.

In the study's own analysis: Amplification with reference gene primers provided the estimates of nucleated cell counts. Produced via immunoSEQ multiplex PCR; TCRdb's table is partial and in-frame only. V and J calls plus clone size are reproduced from that table; the DNA served to infer D and trimming. The table lists 150,000 or so clones, 86% of them singletons, with over 0.85% in the top ten. The CDR3 totals 16 residues. Looked up from germline, CDR1 is SGHTA and CDR2 is FQGNSA. V dropped 1 base and J dropped 4 bases, with 16 bases sitting between them. V usage is TRBV7-2 and J usage is TRBJ1-1; no reliable D call. Specimen: peripheral blood. This receptor was identified in a man aged 18 to 30 with acute or convalescent COVID-19. CDR3 in amino acids: CASSLGLGIRGTEAFF. The CDR3 coding sequence is TGTGCCAGCAGCTTAGGATTAGGGATACGGGGCACTGAAGCTTTCTTT.